This T cell receptor (beta chain) was identified during a study of T cell responses to AZD1222 COVID-19 vaccine. Study in general: Researchers grouped second doses given at about 4 or about 12 weeks into one pool. Study-wide results and caveats: Spike-specific TCR breadth and depth both grew after two AZD1222 doses. It was only a handful of AZD1222 recipients who were seropositive at baseline.

Germline V lookup: CDR1 SGHNT, CDR2 YENEEA. The CDR3 contains 13 residues. J gave up 4 bases and V 4 bases, and 1 base lay outside the gene matches. About this clone itself: Its antigen is still unknown.

Sequencing used immunoSEQ multiplex PCR; TCRdb keeps in-frame clones, though not all of them. The sample has around 110,000 clones, roughly 87% seen once. This receptor was obtained from an adult in good health. V and J are TRBV11-3 and TRBJ1-1; TRBD1 matches at 9 bases. This specimen was peripheral blood, taken on day 0 of AZD1222 vaccination. The CDR3 region is CASSSGQGTEAFF. The DNA of the CDR3 is TGTGCCAGCAGCTCGGGACAGGGCACTGAAGCTTTCTTT.